This T cell receptor (beta chain) comes out of a study of cytomegalovirus exposure and HLA in healthy donors. Study summary: Ancestry clustering placed 70% to 90% of around 400 genotyped donors in the Caucasian-associated cluster. Study observations and caveats: A later analysis reportedly found that, within productive TCRs, an Asian-associated ancestry cluster had fewer N-insertions than the mean observed across the roughly 700 donors. Solely CMV serostatus was available to characterize immune exposure. Sequencing probably produced one cluster of sequence variants that were highly shared.

On this clone: Its antigen is unidentified.

Trimming took off 6 bases at V and 0 bases at J, with 9 bases between the two ends. Germline CDR1 and CDR2: MDHEN and SYDVKM. This CDR3 region has 15 residues. PCR was performed using 60 Vbeta and 13 Jbeta primers. The repertoire was sequenced with immunoSEQ multiplex PCR; TCRdb's copy has only in-frame clones and lacks some. The profile shows some 170,000 clones, roughly 80% of them singletons. This rearrangement joins TRBV28 to TRBJ2-6; D gene ambiguous. Sequencing used PBMCs. This receptor was taken from a middle-aged man in good health and CMV-seronegative. The CDR3 spells CASRQHRSGANVLTF. CDR3 nucleotide sequence: TGTGCCAGCAGACAACACCGCTCTGGGGCCAACGTCCTGACTTTC.